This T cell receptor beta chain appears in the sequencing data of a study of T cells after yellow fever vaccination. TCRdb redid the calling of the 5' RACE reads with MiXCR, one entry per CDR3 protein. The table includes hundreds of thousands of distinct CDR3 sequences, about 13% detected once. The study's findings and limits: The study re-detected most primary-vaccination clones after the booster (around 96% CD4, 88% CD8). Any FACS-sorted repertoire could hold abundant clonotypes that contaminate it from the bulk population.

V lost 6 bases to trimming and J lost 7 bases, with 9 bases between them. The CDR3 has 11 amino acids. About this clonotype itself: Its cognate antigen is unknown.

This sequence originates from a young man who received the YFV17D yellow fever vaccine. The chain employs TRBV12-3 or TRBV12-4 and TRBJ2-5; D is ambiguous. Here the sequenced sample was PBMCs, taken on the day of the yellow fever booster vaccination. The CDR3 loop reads CASSRDGTQYF. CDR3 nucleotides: TGTGCCAGCAGCCGAGATGGGACCCAGTACTTC.